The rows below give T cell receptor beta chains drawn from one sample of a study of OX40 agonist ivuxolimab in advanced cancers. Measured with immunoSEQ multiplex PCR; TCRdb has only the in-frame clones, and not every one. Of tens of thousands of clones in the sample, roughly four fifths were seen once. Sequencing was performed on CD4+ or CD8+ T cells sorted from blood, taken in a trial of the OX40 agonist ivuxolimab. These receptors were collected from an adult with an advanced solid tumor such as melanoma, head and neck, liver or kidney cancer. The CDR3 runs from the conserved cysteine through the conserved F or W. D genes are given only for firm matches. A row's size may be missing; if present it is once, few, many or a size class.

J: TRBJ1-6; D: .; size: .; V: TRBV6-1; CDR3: CASSERGGPRNSPLHF; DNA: TGTGCCAGCAGTGAAAGGGGGGGGCCTCGGAATTCACCCCTCCACTTT
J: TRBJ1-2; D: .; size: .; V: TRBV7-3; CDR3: CASSLHPLQGQDGYTF; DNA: TGTGCCAGCAGCCTTCATCCCCTTCAGGGCCAGGATGGCTACACCTTC
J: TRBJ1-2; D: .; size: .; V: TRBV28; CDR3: CASNPSSGDFYGYTF; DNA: TGTGCCAGCAACCCCTCATCTGGGGACTTTTATGGCTACACCTTC
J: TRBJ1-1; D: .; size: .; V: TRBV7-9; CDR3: CASSATGTTEAFF; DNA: TGTGCCAGCAGCGCCACCGGGACAACCGAAGCTTTCTTT
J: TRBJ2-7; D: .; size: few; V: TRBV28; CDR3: CASSPTGLEQYF; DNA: TGTGCCAGCAGTCCAACAGGGCTCGAGCAGTACTTC
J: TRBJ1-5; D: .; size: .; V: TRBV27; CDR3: CASSTSGDQPQHF; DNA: TGTGCCAGCAGTACCTCCGGGGATCAGCCCCAGCATTTT
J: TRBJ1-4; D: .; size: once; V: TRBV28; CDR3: CASSSPGRGEKLFF; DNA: TGTGCCAGCAGCTCCCCGGGGCGGGGTGAAAAACTGTTTTTT
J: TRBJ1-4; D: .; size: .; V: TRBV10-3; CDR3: CAISAISNEKLFF; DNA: TGTGCCATCAGTGCCATTTCTAATGAAAAACTGTTTTTT
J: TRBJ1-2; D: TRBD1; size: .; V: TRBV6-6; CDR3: CASSLGQGRAHGYTF; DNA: TGTGCCAGCAGTCTCGGACAGGGAAGGGCGCATGGCTACACCTTC
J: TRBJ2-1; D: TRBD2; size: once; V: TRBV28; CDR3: CASSLWASGGASNEQFF; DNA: TGTGCCAGCAGTTTATGGGCTAGCGGGGGGGCGTCCAATGAGCAGTTCTTC
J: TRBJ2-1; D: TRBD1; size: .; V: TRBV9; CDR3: CASSGFVGQSNEQFF; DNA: TGTGCCAGCAGCGGATTTGTGGGACAGAGCAATGAGCAGTTCTTC
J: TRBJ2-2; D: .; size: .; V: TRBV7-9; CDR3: CASSSLRGVTGELFF; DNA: TGTGCCAGCAGTTCGCTCAGGGGGGTCACCGGGGAGCTGTTTTTT
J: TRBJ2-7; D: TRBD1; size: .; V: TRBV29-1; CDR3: CSVAGTGNHYEQYF; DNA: TGCAGCGTGGCTGGGACAGGGAACCACTACGAGCAGTACTTC
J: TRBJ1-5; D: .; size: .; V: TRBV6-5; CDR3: CASSYGHGGNQPQHF; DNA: TGTGCCAGCAGTTACGGACACGGTGGGAATCAGCCCCAGCATTTT
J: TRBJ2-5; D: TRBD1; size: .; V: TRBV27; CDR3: CASSTLPGGVTGGAQTQYF; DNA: TGTGCCAGCAGTACACTTCCGGGCGGCGTGACAGGGGGTGCACAGACCCAGTACTTC
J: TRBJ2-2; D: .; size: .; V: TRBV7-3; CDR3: CASSLAGVNTGELFF; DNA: TGTGCCAGCAGCTTAGCAGGGGTCAACACCGGGGAGCTGTTTTTT
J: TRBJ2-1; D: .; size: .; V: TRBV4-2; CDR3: CASSGRDDNEQFF; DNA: TGTGCCAGCAGCGGGCGGGATGACAATGAGCAGTTCTTC
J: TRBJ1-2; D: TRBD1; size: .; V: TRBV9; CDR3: CASSQETGWNYGYTF; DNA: TGTGCCAGCAGCCAGGAGACAGGGTGGAACTATGGCTACACCTTC
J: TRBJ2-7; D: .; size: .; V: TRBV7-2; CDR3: CASSSQGRGTGEQYF; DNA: TGTGCCAGCAGCTCACAGGGAAGGGGTACCGGCGAGCAGTACTTC
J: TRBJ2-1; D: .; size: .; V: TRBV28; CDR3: CASTSNYNEQFF; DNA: TGTGCCAGCACGAGTAACTACAATGAGCAGTTCTTC
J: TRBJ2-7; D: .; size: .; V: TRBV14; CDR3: CASSQESSSEQYF; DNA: TGTGCCAGCAGCCAAGAGTCGTCGAGCGAGCAGTACTTC
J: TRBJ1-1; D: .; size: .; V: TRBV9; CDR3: CASSPHAGNTEAFF; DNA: TGTGCCAGCAGCCCCCATGCGGGAAACACTGAAGCTTTCTTT
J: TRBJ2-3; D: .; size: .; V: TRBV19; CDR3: CASSIGVQADTQYF; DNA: TGTGCCAGTAGTATAGGCGTGCAGGCAGATACGCAGTATTTT
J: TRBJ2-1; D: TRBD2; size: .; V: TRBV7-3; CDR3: CASSLRSAGRAGNEQFF; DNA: TGTGCCAGCAGCTTAAGATCGGCGGGGAGGGCAGGGAATGAGCAGTTCTTC
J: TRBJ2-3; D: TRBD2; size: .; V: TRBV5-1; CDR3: CASRYQTSGQDTQYF; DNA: TGCGCCAGCAGGTACCAGACTAGCGGGCAAGATACGCAGTATTTT
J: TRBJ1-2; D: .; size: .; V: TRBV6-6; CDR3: CASSYSEGSGYTF; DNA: TGTGCCAGCAGTTACTCGGAGGGGAGCGGCTACACCTTC
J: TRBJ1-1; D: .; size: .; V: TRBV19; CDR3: CASSIQGKTEAFF; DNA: TGTGCCAGTAGTATACAGGGTAAGACTGAAGCTTTCTTT
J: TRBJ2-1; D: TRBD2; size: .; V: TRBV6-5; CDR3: CASSYSSGVSYNEQFF; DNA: TGTGCCAGCAGTTACTCGAGCGGGGTATCCTACAATGAGCAGTTCTTC
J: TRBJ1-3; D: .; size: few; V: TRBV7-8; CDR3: CASSLTWGGLSGNTIYF; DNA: TGTGCCAGCAGCTTGACATGGGGGGGATTGAGCGGAAACACCATATATTTT
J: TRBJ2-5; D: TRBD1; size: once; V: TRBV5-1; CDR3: CASSNLQGAGQTQYF; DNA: TGCGCCAGCAGCAATTTACAGGGGGCTGGGCAGACCCAGTACTTC
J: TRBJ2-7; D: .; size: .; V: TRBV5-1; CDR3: CASSQSPAGYEQYF; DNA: TGCGCCAGCAGCCAGTCCCCGGCTGGTTACGAGCAGTACTTC
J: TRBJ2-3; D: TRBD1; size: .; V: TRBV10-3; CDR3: CAIRGTGSTDTQYF; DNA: TGTGCCATCAGGGGGACAGGTTCCACAGATACGCAGTATTTT
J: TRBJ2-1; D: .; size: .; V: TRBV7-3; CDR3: CASSPPVGSRDNEQFF; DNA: TGTGCCAGCAGCCCCCCGGTAGGTAGCAGGGACAATGAGCAGTTCTTC